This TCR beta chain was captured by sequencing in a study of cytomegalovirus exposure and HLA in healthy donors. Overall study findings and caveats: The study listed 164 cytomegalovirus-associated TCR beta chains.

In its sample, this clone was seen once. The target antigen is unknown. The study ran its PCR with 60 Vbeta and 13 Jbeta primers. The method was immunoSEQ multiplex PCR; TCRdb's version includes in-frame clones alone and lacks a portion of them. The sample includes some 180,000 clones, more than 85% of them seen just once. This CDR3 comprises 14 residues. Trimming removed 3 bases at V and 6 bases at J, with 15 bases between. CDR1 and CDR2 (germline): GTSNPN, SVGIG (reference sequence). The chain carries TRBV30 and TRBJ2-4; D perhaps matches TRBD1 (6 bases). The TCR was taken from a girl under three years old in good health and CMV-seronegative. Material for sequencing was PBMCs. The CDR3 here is CAWSAGVSINIQYF. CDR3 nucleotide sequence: TGTGCCTGGAGCGCAGGGGTTTCGATAAACATTCAGTACTTC.